This TCR beta chain was obtained from a study of blood T cell repertoires in COVID-19. Study summary: The origin of the acute and convalescent COVID-19 samples was the United States, Italy and Spain.

The CDR3 consists of 18 residues. CDR1 MNHEY and CDR2 SVGEGT come from the germline V gene. Trimming removed 5 bases from V and 7 bases from J; junction bases left unmatched: 13. Here immunoSEQ multiplex PCR was the method, and the copy in TCRdb shows in-frame clones only, minus some. The sample has roughly 43,000 clones, 70% to 90% seen once. The sequence was collected from a human donor in a cohort sampled during active COVID-19. The donor label of this sample is uncertain. Sequenced sample: peripheral blood. The gene calls are TRBV6-2 or TRBV6-3 and TRBJ2-4; the match to TRBD2 covers 14 bases. CDR3: CASSPPRLAGGSGNIQYF. In DNA form, the CDR3 reads TGTGCCAGCAGTCCCCCTCGACTAGCGGGGGGGTCCGGGAACATTCAGTACTTC.